The clone carrying this T cell receptor (beta chain) has more than one count but fewer than ten. The antigen is undetermined. Ophthalmopathy-affected donors exhibited moderate-to-severe activity, CAS ≥3, NOSPECS ≥4, and duration under 3 months. Diagnosis relied on clinical symptoms, serum thyroxine, TRAb, thyroid ultrasound and orbital computed tomography. Sampling approximately 10 ml of fresh peripheral blood provided the PBMCs. This sample stems from a study of Graves' ophthalmopathy and Graves' hyperthyroidism. General study results and limits: Most expanded thyroid clonotypes above 0.001 frequency also appeared in blood.

For repertoire sequencing, the TCR beta CDR3 regions were amplified from RNA transcripts. After a first-round RT-PCR with HTBI primers, a second-round multiplex PCR was run. TCRdb reanalysed the multiplex PCR reads using MiXCR and keeps one entry per CDR3 protein. Of about 340,000 distinct CDR3 sequences listed, about 17% are singletons. Per germline, CDR1 SGHTA and CDR2 FQGNSA. V lost 3 bases and J lost 4, with 9 bases in between. The CDR3 has 13 amino acids. The gene calls are TRBV7-2 and TRBJ2-5; D is unresolved. Specimen: peripheral blood. The sequence was obtained from an adult man with Graves' ophthalmopathy. The CDR3 region is CASSFQARETQYF. CDR3 DNA sequence: TGTGCCAGCAGCTTTCAGGCGAGAGAGACCCAGTACTTC. Filled out from reference TRBV7-2 and TRBJ2-5, the complete variable domain reads GAGVSQSPSNKVTEKGKDVELRCDPISGHTALYWYRQSLGQGLEFLIYFQGNSAPDKSGLPSDRFSAERTGGSVSTLTIQRTQQEDSAVYLCASSFQARETQYFGPGTRLLVL.